Sequencing of this T cell receptor (beta chain) was carried out in a study of shared clonotypes between healthy human individuals. Study outcomes and limitations: The study found roughly 5.3% of naive CD4 clonotypes shared across a few donors.

Naive CD8 cells comprised CD45RO-negative, CCR7-positively selected cells, excluding terminally differentiated effector memory CD45RA+ cells. The authors split each subset's genomic DNA evenly across several immunoSEQ plates. The assay was immunoSEQ multiplex PCR, and TCRdb's table has in-frame clones only and misses some. The repertoire has about 2 million clones, approximately 94% of them found once; the top ten carry 0.85% to 1.3%. A remark on this clone: Its antigen remains unknown.

In germline, CDR1 is SGHAT, CDR2 FQNNGV. V was pared by 1 base and J by 7 bases, with 13 bases between. This CDR3 has 14 residues. The source material was naive CD8+ T cells sorted from blood. This TCR was sampled from a man younger than 30 in good health. V gene TRBV11-2 combines with J gene TRBJ1-2; weak D call: TRBD1 (5 bases). CDR3 in DNA: TGTGCCAGCAGCTTAGCGGGGGAATTGGGTGGCTACACCTTC. Amino acid sequence: CASSLAGELGGYTF.